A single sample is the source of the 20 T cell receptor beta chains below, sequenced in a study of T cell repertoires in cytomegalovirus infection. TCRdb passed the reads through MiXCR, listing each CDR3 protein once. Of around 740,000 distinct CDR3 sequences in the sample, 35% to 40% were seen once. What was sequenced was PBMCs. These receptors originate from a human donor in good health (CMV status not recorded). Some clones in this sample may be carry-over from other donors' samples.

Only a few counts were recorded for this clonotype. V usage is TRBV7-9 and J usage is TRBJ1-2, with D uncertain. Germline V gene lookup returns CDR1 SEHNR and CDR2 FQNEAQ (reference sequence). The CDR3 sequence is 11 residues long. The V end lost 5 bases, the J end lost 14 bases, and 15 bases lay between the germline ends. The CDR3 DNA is TGTGCCAGCAGCCCCGGGGAGGGCTCAACCTTC. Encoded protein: CASSPGEGSTF.

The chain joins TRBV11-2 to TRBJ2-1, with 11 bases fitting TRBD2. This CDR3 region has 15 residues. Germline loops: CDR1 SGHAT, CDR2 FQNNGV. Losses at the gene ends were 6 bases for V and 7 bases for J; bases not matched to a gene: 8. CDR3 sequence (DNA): TGTGCCAGCAGGTATAGCGGGAGGGCCGAAAATGAGCAGTTCTTC. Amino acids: CASRYSGRAENEQFF. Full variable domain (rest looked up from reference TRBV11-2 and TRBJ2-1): EAGVAQSPRYKIIEKRQSVAFWCNPISGHATLYWYQQILGQGPKLLIQFQNNGVVDDSQLPKDRFSAERLKGVDSTLKIQPAKLEDSAVYLCASRYSGRAENEQFFGPGTRLTVL.

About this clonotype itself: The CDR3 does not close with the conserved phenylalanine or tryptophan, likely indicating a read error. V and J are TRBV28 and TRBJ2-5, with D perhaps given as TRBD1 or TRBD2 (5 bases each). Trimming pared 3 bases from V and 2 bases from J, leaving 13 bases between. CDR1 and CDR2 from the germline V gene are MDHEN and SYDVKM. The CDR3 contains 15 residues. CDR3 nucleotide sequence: TGTGCCAGCAGTTTCTATACGGGGCTACAAGAGACCCAGTACTTA. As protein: CASSFYTGLQETQYL.

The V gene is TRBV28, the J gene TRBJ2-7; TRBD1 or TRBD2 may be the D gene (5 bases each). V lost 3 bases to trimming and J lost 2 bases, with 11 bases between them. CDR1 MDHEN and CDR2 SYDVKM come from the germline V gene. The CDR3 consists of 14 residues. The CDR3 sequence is CASSLWGNPYEQYF. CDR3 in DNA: TGTGCCAGCAGTTTGTGGGGGAACCCCTACGAGCAGTACTTC. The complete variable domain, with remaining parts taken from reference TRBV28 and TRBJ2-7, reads DVKVTQSSRYLVKRTGEKVFLECVQDMDHENMFWYRQDPGLGLRLIYFSYDVKMKEKGDIPEGYSVSREKKERFSLILESASTNQTSMYLCASSLWGNPYEQYFGPGTRLTVT.

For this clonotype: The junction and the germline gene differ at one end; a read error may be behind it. CDR3 nucleotide sequence: TGCAGCACCAGGACTAGCGGGGGGCCTCAGCGATTC. Translating it yields CSTRTSGGPQRF. The genes are TRBV29-1 and TRBJ2-5, with 14 bases identical to TRBD2. There are 12 residues in the CDR3. Germline values: CDR1 SQVTM, CDR2 ANQGSEA.

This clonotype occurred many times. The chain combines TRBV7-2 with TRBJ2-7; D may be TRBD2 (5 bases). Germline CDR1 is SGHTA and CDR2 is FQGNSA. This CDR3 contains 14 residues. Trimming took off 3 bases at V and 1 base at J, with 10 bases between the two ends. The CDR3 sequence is CASSFSPGSYEQYF. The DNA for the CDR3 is TGTGCCAGCAGCTTTTCTCCGGGGTCCTACGAGCAGTACTTC.

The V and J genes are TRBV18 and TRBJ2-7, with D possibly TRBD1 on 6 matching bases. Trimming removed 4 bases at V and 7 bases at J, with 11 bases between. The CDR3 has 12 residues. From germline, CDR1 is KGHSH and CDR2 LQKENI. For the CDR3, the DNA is TGTGCCAGCTCACGGACAGTATGGGAGCAGTACTTC. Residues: CASSRTVWEQYF.

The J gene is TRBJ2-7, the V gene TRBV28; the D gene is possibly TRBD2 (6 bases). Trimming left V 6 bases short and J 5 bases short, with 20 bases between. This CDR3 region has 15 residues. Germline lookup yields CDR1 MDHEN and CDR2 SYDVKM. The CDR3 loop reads CASSGAAGGYHEQYF. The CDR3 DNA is TGTGCCAGCAGCGGAGCGGCCGGAGGGTACCACGAGCAGTACTTC.

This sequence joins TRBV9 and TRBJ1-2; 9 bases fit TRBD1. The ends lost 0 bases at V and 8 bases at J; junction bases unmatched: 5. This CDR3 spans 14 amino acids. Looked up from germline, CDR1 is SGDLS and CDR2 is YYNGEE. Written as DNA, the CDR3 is TGTGCCAGCAGCGTAGATGGACAGGGGATGGGCTACACCTTC. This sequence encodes CASSVDGQGMGYTF. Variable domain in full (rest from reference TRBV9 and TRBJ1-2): DSGVTQTPKHLITATGQRVTLRCSPRSGDLSVYWYQQSLDQGLQFLIQYYNGEERAKGNILERFSAQQFPDLHSELNLSSLELGDSALYFCASSVDGQGMGYTFGSGTRLTVV.

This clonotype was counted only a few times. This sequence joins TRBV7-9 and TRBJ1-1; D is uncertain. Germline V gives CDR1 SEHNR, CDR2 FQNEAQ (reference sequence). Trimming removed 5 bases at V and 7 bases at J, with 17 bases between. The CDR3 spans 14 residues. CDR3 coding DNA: TGTGCCAGCAGCCTCCGTCCGGGGAAGATTGAAGCTTTCTTT. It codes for CASSLRPGKIEAFF.

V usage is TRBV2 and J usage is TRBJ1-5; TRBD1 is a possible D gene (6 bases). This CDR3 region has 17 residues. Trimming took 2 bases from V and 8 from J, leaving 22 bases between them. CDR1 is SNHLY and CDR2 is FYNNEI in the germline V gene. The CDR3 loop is CASSETLVRGEKKPQHF. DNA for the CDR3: TGTGCCAGCAGTGAAACGCTCGTCAGGGGTGAAAAAAAGCCCCAGCATTTT. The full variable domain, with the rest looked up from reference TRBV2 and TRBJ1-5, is EPEVTQTPSHQVTQMGQEVILRCVPISNHLYFYWYRQILGQKVEFLVSFYNNEISEKSEIFDDQFSVERPDGSNFTLKIRSTKLEDSAMYFCASSETLVRGEKKPQHFGDGTRLSIL.

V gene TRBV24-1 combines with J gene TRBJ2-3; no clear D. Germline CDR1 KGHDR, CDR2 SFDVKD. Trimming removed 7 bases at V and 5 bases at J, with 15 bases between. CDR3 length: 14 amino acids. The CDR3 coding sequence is TGTGCCACCAGCAGGCAGGCTGCCGGAGATACGCAGTATTTT. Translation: CATSRQAAGDTQYF.

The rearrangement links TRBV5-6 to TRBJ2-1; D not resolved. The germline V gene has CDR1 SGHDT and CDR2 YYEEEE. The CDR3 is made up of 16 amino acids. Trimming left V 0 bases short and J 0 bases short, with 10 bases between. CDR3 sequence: CASSLGGPGSYNEQFF. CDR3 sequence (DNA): TGTGCCAGCAGCTTGGGGGGTCCGGGCTCCTACAATGAGCAGTTCTTC.

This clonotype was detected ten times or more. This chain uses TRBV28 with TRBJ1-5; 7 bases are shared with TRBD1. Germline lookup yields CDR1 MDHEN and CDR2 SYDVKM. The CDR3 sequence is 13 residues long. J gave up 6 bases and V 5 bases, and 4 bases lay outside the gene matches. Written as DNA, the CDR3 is TGTGCCAGCAGTGTTACAGGGGTTCAGCCCCAGCATTTT. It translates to CASSVTGVQPQHF.

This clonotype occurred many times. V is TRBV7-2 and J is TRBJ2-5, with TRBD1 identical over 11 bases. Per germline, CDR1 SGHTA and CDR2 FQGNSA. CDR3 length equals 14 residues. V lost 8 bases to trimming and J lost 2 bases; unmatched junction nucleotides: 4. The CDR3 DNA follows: TGTGCCAGCGGCAGGGACAGGGGGCAAGAGACCCAGTACTTC. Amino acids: CASGRDRGQETQYF.

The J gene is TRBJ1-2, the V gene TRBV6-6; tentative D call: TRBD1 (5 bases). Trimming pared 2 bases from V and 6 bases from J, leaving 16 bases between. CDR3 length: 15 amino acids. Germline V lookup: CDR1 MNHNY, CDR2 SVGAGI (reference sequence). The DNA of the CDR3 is TGTGCCAGCAGTTACAGAGCAGGGTTGAGGGATGGCTACACCTTC. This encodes CASSYRAGLRDGYTF.

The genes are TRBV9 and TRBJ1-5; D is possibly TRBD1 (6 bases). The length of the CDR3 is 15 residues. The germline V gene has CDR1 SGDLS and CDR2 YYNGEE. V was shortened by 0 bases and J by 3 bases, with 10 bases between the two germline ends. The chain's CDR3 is CASSVGAGVNQPQHF. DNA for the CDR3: TGTGCCAGCAGCGTAGGGGCAGGGGTCAATCAGCCCCAGCATTTT.

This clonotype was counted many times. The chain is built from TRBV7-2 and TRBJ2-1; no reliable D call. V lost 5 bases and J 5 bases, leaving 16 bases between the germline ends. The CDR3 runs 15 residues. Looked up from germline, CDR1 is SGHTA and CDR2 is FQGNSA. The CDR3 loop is CASSPWVRTDNEQFF. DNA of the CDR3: TGTGCCAGCAGCCCGTGGGTTCGGACGGACAATGAGCAGTTCTTC.

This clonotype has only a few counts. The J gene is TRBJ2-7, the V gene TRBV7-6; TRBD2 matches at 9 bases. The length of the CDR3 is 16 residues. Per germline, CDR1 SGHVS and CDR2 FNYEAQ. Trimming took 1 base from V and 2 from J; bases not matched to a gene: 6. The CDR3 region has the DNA TGTGCCAGCAGCTTAGAGGGCGGGAGGGTTACCTACGAGCAGTACTTC. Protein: CASSLEGGRVTYEQYF.

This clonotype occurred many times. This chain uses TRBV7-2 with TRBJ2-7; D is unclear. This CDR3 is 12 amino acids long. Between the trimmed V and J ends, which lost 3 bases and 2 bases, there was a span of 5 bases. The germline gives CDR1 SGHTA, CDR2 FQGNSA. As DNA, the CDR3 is TGTGCCAGCAGCTTGCCCCCCTACGAGCAGTACTTC. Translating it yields CASSLPPYEQYF.